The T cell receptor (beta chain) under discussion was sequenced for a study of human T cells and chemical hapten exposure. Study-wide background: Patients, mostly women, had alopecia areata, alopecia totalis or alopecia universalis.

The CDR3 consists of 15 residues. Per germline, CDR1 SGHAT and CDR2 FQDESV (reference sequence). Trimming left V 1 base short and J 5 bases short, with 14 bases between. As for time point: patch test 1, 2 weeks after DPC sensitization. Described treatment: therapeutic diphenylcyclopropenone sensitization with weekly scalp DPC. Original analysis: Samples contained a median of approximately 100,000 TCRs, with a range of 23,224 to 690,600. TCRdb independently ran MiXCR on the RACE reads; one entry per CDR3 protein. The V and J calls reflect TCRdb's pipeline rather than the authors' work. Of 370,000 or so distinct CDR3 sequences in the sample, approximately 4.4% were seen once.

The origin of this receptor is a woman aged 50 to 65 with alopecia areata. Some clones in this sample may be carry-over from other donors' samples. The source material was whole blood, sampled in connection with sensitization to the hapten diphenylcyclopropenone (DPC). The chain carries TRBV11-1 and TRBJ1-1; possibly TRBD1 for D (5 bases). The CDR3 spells CASSLEGRVETEAFF. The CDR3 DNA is TGTGCCAGCAGCTTAGAGGGCAGGGTGGAGACTGAAGCTTTCTTT.